The 20 T cell receptor beta chains below all came from one sample that was sequenced in a study of blood T cells in healthy people across ages. It was with a sample-barcoded 5' primer and a J-beta primer mix that a second PCR of roughly 7 to 12 cycles was run. TCRdb reprocessed the 5' RACE reads via MiXCR and lists one record per CDR3 protein. The sample lists approximately 770,000 distinct CDR3 sequences; roughly 60% were seen once. The specimen was blood. The receptors originated from a man younger than 40 in good health.

The count of this clonotype is one. The chain combines TRBV28 with TRBJ2-1; 10 positions agree with TRBD2. CDR3 length equals 16 residues. Trimming took 6 bases from V and 4 from J; bases not matched to a gene: 9. The germline V gene has CDR1 MDHEN and CDR2 SYDVKM. CDR3 protein: CASSLGTSAFYNEQFF. As DNA, the CDR3 is TGTGCCAGCAGCCTTGGGACTAGCGCCTTTTACAATGAGCAGTTCTTC.

This clonotype was found a few times. The chain combines TRBV12-3 or TRBV12-4 with TRBJ2-5, with D perhaps given as TRBD1 or TRBD2 (7 bases each). V lost 4 bases to trimming and J lost 4 bases, with 10 bases between them. This CDR3 comprises 13 residues. In nucleotides, the CDR3 is TGTGCCAGCAGTTCCAGGGGGGGAGAGACCCAGTACTTC. Translated: CASSSRGGETQYF.

This clonotype has only a few counts. This chain uses TRBV29-1 with TRBJ2-7; TRBD2 agrees at 7 bases. J was trimmed by 0 bases and V by 7 bases; bases with no gene match: 9. Germline assignment: CDR1 SQVTM and CDR2 ANQGSEA. The CDR3 is 14 residues long. The CDR3, as DNA: TGCAGCGCCTCCCGGACGGGAGGCTCCTACGAGCAGTACTTC. Protein product: CSASRTGGSYEQYF.

The CDR3, as DNA: TGTGCCAGCAGCTTAGCTGCCGGCCTGGGTAGTGATACGCAGTATTTT. Its protein is CASSLAAGLGSDTQYF. The V gene is TRBV7-2, the J gene TRBJ2-3; D remains unclear. V was pared by 0 bases and J by 6 bases, with 16 bases between. The CDR3 consists of 16 residues. Germline CDR1 and CDR2: SGHTA and FQGNSA.

This chain uses TRBV9 with TRBJ1-2; 7 bases fit TRBD1. Germline loops: CDR1 SGDLS, CDR2 YYNGEE. J lost 0 bases, V lost 3 bases, and 5 bases had no gene match. This CDR3 contains 15 residues. CDR3 in DNA: TGTGCCAGCAGCGGAGGGGGCAGGGCTAACTATGGCTACACCTTC. This gives the protein CASSGGGRANYGYTF.

V and J are TRBV6-5 and TRBJ2-4; 7 bases map to TRBD1. TRBJ2-7 explains the end of the DNA better; the J call may be wrong. CDR3 length equals 14 residues. Germline CDR1 MNHEY, CDR2 SVGAGI. CDR3 loop: CASKGARDTYEQYF. For the CDR3, the DNA is TGTGCCAGCAAGGGGGCAAGGGATACCTACGAGCAGTACTTC.

The rearrangement links TRBV5-1 to TRBJ1-2; 7 bases match TRBD1. The CDR3 runs 14 residues. The ends lost 0 bases at V and 3 bases at J; junction bases unmatched: 2. CDR1 SGHRS and CDR2 YFSETQ come from the germline V gene. The CDR3 spells CASSLGDSYYGYTF. CDR3 bases: TGCGCCAGCAGCTTGGGGGACAGCTACTATGGCTACACCTTC.

The chain uses TRBV5-8 and TRBJ2-7; 7 positions match TRBD1. J lost 3 bases, V lost 3 bases, and 6 bases had no gene match. This CDR3 has 14 amino acids. Per germline, CDR1 SGHTS and CDR2 YDEGEE. The CDR3 sequence is CASSWPGQNYEQYF. The DNA for the CDR3 is TGTGCCAGCAGCTGGCCGGGACAGAACTACGAGCAGTACTTC. The variable domain in full, completed from reference TRBV5-8 and TRBJ2-7, reads EAGVTQSPTHLIKTRGQQATLRCSPISGHTSVYWYQQALGLGLQFLLWYDEGEERNRGNFPPRFSGRQFPNYSSELNVNALELEDSALYLCASSWPGQNYEQYFGPGTRLTVT.

V and J are TRBV10-3 and TRBJ2-7, with no clear D. Germline V gene lookup returns CDR1 ENHRY and CDR2 SYGVKD. V was pared by 8 bases and J by 1 base, with 3 bases between. This CDR3 comprises 10 residues. This chain's CDR3 is CAIQSYEQYF. CDR3 in DNA: TGTGCCATCCAGTCCTACGAGCAGTACTTC.

The chain is built from TRBV7-6 and TRBJ2-2; D gene ambiguous. Germline CDR1 and CDR2: SGHVS and FNYEAQ. V was trimmed by 2 bases and J by 0 bases, leaving 7 bases between them. The CDR3 runs 15 residues. The DNA for the CDR3 is TGTGCCAGCAGCTTAAGGGCTGCGAACACCGGGGAGCTGTTTTTT. It is translated as CASSLRAANTGELFF.

This clonotype was observed many times. V gene TRBV7-2 combines with J gene TRBJ2-5, with D tentatively TRBD1 (6 bases). The CDR3 contains 15 residues. V was cut by 2 bases and J by 5 bases, with 15 bases left in between. Per the germline V gene, CDR1 is SGHTA and CDR2 is FQGNSA. DNA for the CDR3: TGTGCCAGCAGCTTAACAGGGCATGGCTTGGAGACCCAGTACTTC. It translates to CASSLTGHGLETQYF.

The V and J genes are TRBV29-1 and TRBJ2-3, with D perhaps matching TRBD2 (6 bases). Germline V lookup: CDR1 SQVTM, CDR2 ANQGSEA. CDR3 length: 12 residues. The V end lost 4 bases, the J end lost 5 bases, and 10 bases lay between the germline ends. Here the CDR3 DNA reads TGCAGCGTTGCATGGGGGGAAGATACGCAGTATTTT. The encoded protein is CSVAWGEDTQYF.

A single count supports this clonotype. V usage is TRBV4-2 and J usage is TRBJ2-3; 8 bases fit TRBD1. Trimming removed 4 bases from V and 3 bases from J; junction bases left unmatched: 9. This CDR3 has 16 residues. The germline CDR1 and CDR2 sequences are LGHNA and YNFKEQ. Here the CDR3 reads CASSRRTGSETDTQYF. DNA for the CDR3: TGTGCCAGCAGCCGCCGGACAGGGTCAGAGACAGATACGCAGTATTTT.

This clonotype was seen only once. The chain joins TRBV7-2 to TRBJ2-3; no definite D call. The ends were cut back, 3 bases at V and 8 bases at J, with 12 bases in the middle. CDR1 is SGHTA and CDR2 is FQGNSA in the germline V gene. This CDR3 has 13 residues. CDR3 sequence reads: CASSFIRISTQYF. CDR3 bases: TGTGCCAGCAGCTTTATTAGGATTAGTACGCAGTATTTT.

V and J are TRBV20-1 and TRBJ2-1, with a possible D match to TRBD1 (6 bases). CDR3 length equals 14 residues. The V gene's germline CDR1 is DFQATT and CDR2 SNEGSKA (reference sequence). V was pared by 1 base and J by 8 bases, with 15 bases between. In DNA, the CDR3 is TGCAGTGCTAGAGTCCTGGGGGCGCCAGATGAGCAGTTCTTC. Translation gives CSARVLGAPDEQFF.

The chain employs TRBV27 and TRBJ2-3; 9 positions agree with TRBD2. Trimming cost V 5 bases and J 0 bases; bases outside gene matches: 9. The CDR3 totals 17 residues. Germline values: CDR1 MNHEY, CDR2 SMNVEV (reference sequence). The CDR3 is CASSPSLAGDSTDTQYF. In nucleotides, the CDR3 is TGTGCCAGCAGTCCCTCCTTAGCGGGAGATAGCACAGATACGCAGTATTTT.

The table lists this clonotype with a few counts. The CDR3 nucleotides read TGCAGCGTTGCCTTTACGACCCCTCCCATTTATATTCAGTACTTC. Its translation: CSVAFTTPPIYIQYF. V is TRBV29-1 and J is TRBJ2-4; D gene ambiguous. V shed 4 bases and J shed 10 bases, with 23 bases lying between them. Germline V CDR1 and CDR2: SQVTM, ANQGSEA. The length of the CDR3 is 15 residues.

This chain links TRBV4-3 with TRBJ2-4; D remains unclear. V was pared by 5 bases and J by 2 bases, with 7 bases between. In germline, CDR1 is LGHNA, CDR2 YSLEER. The CDR3 is 13 residues long. For the CDR3, the DNA is TGCGCCAGCAGCTCTTCTCCCAAAAACATTCAGTACTTC. This encodes CASSSSPKNIQYF.

The CDR3 bases are TGTGCCAGCAGCCGTGCTGCCAAGTCTAGCGGGGGTCGTGAAGAGACCCAGTACTTC. Amino acids: CASSRAAKSSGGREETQYF. The V gene is TRBV7-8, the J gene TRBJ2-5; 10 bases map to TRBD2. The CDR3 covers 19 residues. Per germline, CDR1 SGHVS and CDR2 FQNEAQ. V dropped 5 bases and J dropped 3; count of bases not matched to a gene: 18.

J is TRBJ2-4 and V is TRBV6-2 or TRBV6-3, with TRBD1 matching 8 bases. CDR3 length: 15 amino acids. V was pared by 6 bases and J by 8 bases, with 12 bases of the junction left unmatched. Germline V gene lookup returns CDR1 MNHEY and CDR2 SVGEGT. For the CDR3, the DNA is TGTGCCAGCAGGACTACTGAAGGACAGGGCTACATTCAGTACTTC. Encoded protein: CASRTTEGQGYIQYF.